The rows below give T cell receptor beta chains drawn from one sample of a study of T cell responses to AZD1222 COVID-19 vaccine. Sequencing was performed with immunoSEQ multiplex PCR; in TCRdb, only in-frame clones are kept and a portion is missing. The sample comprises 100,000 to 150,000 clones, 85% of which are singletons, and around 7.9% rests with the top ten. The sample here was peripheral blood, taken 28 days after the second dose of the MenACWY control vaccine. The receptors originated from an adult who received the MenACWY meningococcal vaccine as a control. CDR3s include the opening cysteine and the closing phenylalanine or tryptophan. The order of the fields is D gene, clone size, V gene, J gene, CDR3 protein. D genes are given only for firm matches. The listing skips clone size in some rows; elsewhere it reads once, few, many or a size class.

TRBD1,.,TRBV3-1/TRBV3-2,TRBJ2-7,CASSQGWTGNEQYF
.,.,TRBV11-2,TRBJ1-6,CASSLDGTFNSPLHF
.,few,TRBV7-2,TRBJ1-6,CASSPTYSPLHF
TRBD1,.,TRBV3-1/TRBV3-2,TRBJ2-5,CASSPRTSQGRQETQYF
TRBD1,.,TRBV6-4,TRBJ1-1,CASSRQGYTEAFF
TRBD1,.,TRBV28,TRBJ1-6,CASRGTGSYNSPLHF
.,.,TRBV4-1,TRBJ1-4,CASSQDHNRFNEKLFF
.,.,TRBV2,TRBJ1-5,CASTLGNQPQHF
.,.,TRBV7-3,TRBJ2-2,CASSLLVGANTGELFF
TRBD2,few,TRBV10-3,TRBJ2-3,CAIAGGFKDTQYF
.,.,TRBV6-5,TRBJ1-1,CASSYSKGGTEAFF
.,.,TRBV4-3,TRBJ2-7,CASSQDLGDSAYEQYF
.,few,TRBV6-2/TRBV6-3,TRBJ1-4,CASSYPSAGRREKLFF
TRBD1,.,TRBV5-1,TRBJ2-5,CASSWEPPGQGETQYF
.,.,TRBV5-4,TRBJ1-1,CASSLVGAWTEAFF
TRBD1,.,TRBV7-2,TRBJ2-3,CASSSGQGAGGTDTQYF
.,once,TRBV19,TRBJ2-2,CASSIPGRTGELFF
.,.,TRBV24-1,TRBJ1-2,CATSRGASASLYGYTF
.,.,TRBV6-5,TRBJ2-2,CASSYSKGPGTGELFF
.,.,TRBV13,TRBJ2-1,CASSLGLGKFF
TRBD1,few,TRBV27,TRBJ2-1,CASSLGQGANNEQFF
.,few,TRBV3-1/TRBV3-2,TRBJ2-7,CASSPPFTSRDEQYF